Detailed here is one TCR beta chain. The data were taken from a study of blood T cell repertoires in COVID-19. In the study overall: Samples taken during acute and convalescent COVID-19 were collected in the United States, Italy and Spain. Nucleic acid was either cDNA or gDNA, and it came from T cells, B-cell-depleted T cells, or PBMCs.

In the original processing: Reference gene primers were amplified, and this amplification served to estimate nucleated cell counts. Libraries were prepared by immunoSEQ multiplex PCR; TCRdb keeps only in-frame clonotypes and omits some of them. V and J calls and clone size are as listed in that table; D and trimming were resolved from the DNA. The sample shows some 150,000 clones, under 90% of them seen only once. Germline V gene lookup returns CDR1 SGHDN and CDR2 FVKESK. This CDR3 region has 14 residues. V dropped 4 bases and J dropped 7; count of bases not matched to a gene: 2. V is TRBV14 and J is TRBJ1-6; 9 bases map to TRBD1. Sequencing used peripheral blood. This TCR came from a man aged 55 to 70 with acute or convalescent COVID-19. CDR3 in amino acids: CASSRTGANSPLHF. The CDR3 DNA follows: TGTGCCAGCAGCCGGACAGGGGCAAATTCACCCCTCCACTTT.